This entry concerns a single T cell receptor (beta chain). The antigen is undetermined. Sequenced by immunoSEQ multiplex PCR; TCRdb stores in-frame clones only, minus some. The sample has about 39,000 clones, roughly 82% seen once. This entry is derived from a study of CD4 T cells in relation to SARS-CoV-2 and coronaviruses. Whole-study context: After roughly ten days of antigen culture, PBMC TCR beta CDR3s were sequenced. Convalescent patients were fewer than 10 males and a few females; two were Hispanic. Shared crossreactive spike epitopes were mapped to their HLA restriction.

For approximately 10 days, approximately 10^5 sorted CD4+ cells grew with T cell-depleted PBMCs and CEF. The CDR3 loop spans 13 amino acids. V lost 4 bases and J 1 base, leaving 7 bases between the germline ends. The sequence was obtained from an adult with COVID-19. This chain connects TRBV23-1 to TRBJ1-1; possibly TRBD1 for D (6 bases). TRBV23-1 is noted as an ORF with a role that remains uncertain. The sequenced sample consisted of memory CD4+ T cells from PBMCs, cultured in vitro. CDR3 protein: CASSRGGNTEAFF. The CDR3 DNA follows: TGCGCCAGCAGTCGAGGGGGGAACACTGAAGCTTTCTTT.